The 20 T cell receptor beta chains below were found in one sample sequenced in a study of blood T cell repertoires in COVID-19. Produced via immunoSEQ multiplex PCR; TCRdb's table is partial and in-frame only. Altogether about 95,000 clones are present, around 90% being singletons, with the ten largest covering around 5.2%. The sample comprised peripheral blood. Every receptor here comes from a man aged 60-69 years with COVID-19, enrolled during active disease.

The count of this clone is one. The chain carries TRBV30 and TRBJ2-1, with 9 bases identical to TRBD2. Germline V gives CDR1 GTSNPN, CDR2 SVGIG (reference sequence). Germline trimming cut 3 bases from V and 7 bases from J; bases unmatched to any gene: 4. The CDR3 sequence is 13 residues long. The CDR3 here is CAWRAGGPNEQFF. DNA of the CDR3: TGTGCCTGGAGGGCGGGAGGGCCGAATGAGCAGTTCTTC.

The CDR3 protein is CASSFDWNTEAFF. Written as DNA, the CDR3 is TGCGCCAGCAGCTTCGACTGGAACACTGAAGCTTTCTTT. The V call is TRBV5-1, the J call TRBJ1-1; D is uncertain. The CDR3 contains 13 residues. Germline values: CDR1 SGHRS, CDR2 YFSETQ. Between the trimmed V and J ends, which lost 2 bases and 1 base, there was a span of 6 bases.

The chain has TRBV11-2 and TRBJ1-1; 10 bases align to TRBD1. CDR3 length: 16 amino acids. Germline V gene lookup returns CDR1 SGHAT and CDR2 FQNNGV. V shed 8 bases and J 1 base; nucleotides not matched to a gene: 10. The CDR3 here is CASSPGQGTPNTEAFF. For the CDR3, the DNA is TGTGCCAGCTCACCGGGACAGGGGACACCGAACACTGAAGCTTTCTTT.

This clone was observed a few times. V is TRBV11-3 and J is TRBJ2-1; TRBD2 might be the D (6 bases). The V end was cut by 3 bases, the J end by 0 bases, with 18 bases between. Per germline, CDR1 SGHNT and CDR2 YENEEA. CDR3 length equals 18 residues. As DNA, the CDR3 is TGTGCCAGCAGCTTGACCGGGGGATCCCCGAGCTCCTACAATGAGCAGTTCTTC. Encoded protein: CASSLTGGSPSSYNEQFF.

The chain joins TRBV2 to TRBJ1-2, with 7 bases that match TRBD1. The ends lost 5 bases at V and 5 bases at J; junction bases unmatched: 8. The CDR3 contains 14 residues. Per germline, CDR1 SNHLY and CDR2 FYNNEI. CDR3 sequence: CASSPDREPYGYTF. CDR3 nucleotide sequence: TGTGCCAGCAGTCCCGACAGGGAACCGTATGGCTACACCTTC.

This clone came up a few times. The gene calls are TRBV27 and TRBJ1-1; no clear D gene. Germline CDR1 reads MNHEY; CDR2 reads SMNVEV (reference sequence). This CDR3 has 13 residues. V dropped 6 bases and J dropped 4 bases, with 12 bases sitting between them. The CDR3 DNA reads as TGTGCCAGCAGAGTGGCCAGAGGCACTGAAGCTTTCTTT. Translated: CASRVARGTEAFF.

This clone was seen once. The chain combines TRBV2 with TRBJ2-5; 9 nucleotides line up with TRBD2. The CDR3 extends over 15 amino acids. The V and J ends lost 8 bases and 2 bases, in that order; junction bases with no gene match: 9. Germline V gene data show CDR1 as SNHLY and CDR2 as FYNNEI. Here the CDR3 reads CASVPTSGGQETQYF. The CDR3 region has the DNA TGTGCCAGCGTCCCGACTAGCGGAGGGCAAGAGACCCAGTACTTC.

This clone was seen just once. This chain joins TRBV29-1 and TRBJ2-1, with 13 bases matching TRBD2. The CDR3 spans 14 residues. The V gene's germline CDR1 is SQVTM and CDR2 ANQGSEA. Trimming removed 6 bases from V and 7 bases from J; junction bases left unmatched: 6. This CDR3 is CSVATSGRSNEQFF. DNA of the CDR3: TGCAGCGTGGCGACTAGCGGGAGGTCGAATGAGCAGTTCTTC.

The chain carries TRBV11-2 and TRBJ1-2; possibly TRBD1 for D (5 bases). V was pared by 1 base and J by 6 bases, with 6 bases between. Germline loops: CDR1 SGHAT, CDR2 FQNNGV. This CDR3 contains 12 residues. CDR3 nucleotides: TGTGCCAGCAGCTTAGTAGGGGATGGCTACACCTTC. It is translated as CASSLVGDGYTF.

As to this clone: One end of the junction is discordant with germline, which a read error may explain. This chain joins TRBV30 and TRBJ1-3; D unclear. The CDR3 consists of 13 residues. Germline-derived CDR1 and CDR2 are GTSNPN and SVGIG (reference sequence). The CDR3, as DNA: TGTGCCTGGAGTCCCGCCCCTGGAGACACCATATATTTT. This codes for CAWSPAPGDTIYF.

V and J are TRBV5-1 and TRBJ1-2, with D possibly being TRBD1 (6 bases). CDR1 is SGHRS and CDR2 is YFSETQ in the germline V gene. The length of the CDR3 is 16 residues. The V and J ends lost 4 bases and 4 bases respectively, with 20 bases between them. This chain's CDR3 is CASSPGPVGGGYGYTF. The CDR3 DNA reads TGCGCCAGCAGCCCGGGACCCGTTGGGGGCGGCTATGGCTACACCTTC.

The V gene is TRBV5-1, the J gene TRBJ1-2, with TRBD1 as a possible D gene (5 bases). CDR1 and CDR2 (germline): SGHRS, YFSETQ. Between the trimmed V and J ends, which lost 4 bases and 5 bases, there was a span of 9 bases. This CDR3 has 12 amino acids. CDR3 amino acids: CASSPGIYGYTF. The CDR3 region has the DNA TGCGCCAGCAGCCCAGGGATTTATGGCTACACCTTC.

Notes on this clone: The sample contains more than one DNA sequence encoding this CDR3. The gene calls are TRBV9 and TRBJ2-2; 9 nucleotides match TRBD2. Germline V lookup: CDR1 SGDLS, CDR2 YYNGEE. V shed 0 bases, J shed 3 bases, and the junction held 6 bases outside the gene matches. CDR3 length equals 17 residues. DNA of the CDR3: TGTGCCAGCAGCGTAGTTGGTAGCGGGAGTCACACCGGGGAGCTGTTTTTT. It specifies CASSVVGSGSHTGELFF.

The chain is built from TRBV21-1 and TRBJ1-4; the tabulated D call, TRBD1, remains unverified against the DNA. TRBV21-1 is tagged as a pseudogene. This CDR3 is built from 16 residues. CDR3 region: CASSKRTGVTNEKLFF. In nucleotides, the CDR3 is TGTGCCAGCAGCAAGAGGACAGGGGTCACTAATGAAAAACTGTTTTTT.

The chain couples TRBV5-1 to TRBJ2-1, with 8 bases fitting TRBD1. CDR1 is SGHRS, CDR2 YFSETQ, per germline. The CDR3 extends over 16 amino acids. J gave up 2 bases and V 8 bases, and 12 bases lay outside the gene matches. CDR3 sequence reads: CASRQGTEAAYNEQFF. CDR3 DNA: TGCGCCAGTCGACAGGGGACAGAGGCGGCCTACAATGAGCAGTTCTTC.

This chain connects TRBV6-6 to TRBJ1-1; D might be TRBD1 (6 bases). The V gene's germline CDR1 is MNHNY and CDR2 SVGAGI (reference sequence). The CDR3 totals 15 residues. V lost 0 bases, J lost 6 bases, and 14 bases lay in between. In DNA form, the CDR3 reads TGTGCCAGCAGTTACTCGAGGCAGGGGTCCTCTGAAGCTTTCTTT. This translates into CASSYSRQGSSEAFF.

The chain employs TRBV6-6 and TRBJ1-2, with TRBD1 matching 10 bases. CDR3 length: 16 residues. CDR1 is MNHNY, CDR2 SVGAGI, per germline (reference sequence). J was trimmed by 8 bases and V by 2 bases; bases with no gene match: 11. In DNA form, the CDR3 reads TGTGCCAGCAGTTACCCCTTCTTGGACAGGGGGGGCGGCTACACCTTC. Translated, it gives CASSYPFLDRGGGYTF.

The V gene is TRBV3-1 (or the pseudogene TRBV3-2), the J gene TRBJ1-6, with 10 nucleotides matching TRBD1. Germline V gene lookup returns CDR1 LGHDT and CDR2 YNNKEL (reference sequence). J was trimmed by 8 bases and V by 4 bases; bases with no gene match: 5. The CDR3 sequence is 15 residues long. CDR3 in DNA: TGTGCCAGCAGCCTCCGGGACAGGGGTTATTCACCCCTCCACTTT. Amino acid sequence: CASSLRDRGYSPLHF.

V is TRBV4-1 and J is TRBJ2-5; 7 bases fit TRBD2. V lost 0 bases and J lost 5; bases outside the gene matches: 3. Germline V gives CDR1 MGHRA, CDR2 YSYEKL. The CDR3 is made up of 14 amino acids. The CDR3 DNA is TGCGCCAGCAGCCAAGATCTCGGGGGGGAGACCCAGTACTTC. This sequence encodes CASSQDLGGETQYF.

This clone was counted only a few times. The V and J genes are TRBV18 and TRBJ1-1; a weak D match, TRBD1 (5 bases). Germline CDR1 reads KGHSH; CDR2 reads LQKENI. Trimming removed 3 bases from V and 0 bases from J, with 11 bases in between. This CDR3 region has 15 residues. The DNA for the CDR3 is TGTGCCAGCTCACCCAGGGACTTTTTGAACACTGAAGCTTTCTTT. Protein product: CASSPRDFLNTEAFF.